This TCR beta chain was sequenced during a study of cytomegalovirus exposure and HLA in healthy donors. PCR used 60 Vbeta primers and 13 Jbeta primers. Generated by immunoSEQ multiplex PCR, the TCRdb table keeps only in-frame clones and is missing some. Of around 77,000 clones in the sample, 75% to 80% were seen once. The CDR3 runs 12 residues. Trimming shortened V by 0 bases and J by 11 bases, and 10 bases separated the two germline ends. Germline loops: CDR1 MNHNS, CDR2 SASEGT. Sequencing was carried out using PBMCs. The sequence was collected from a man in his forties in good health and CMV-seronegative. The chain carries TRBV6-1 and TRBJ1-1; D call uncertain. Here the CDR3 DNA reads TGTGCCAGCAGTGAAGCTCGGGATAGGGCTTTCTTT. Its translation is CASSEARDRAFF.